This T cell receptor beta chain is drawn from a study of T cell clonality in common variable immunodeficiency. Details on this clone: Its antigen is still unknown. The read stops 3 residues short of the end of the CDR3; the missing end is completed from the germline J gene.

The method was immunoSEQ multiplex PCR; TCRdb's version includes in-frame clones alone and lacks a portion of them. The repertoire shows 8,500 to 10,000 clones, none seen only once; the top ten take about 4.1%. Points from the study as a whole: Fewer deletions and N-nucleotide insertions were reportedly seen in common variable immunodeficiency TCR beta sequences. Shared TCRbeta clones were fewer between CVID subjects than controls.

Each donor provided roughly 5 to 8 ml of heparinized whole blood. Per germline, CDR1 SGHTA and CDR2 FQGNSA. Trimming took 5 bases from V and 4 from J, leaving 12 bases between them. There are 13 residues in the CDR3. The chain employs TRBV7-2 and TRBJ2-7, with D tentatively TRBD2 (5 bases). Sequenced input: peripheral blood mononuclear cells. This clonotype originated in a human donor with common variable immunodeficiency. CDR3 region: CASSLGRTYEQYF. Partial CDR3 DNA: TGTGCCAGCAGCCTCGGCCGGACTTACGAG.